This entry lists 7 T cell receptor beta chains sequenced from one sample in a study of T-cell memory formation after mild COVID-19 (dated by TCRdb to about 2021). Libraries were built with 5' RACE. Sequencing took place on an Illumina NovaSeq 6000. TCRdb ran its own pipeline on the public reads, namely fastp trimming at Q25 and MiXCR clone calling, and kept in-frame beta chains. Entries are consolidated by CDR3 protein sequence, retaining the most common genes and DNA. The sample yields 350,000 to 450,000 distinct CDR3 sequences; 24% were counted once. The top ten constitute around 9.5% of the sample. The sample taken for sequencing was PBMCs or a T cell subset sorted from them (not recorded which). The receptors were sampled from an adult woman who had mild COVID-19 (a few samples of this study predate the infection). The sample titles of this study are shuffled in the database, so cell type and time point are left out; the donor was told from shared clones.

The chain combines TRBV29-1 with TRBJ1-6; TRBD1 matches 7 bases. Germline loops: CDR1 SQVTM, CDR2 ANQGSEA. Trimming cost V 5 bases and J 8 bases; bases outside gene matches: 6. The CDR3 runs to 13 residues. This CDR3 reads CSVMTGIDSPLHF. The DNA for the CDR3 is TGCAGCGTTATGACAGGGATCGATTCACCCCTCCACTTT.

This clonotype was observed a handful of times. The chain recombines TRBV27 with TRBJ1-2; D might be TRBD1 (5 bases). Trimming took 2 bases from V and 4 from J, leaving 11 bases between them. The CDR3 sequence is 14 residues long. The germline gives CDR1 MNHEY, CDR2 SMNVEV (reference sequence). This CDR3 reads CASSLGVGAYGYTF. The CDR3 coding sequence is TGTGCCAGCAGTTTAGGTGTAGGGGCCTATGGCTACACCTTC.

CDR3 amino acids: CASSFSPGLAGGLDTQYF. The CDR3 DNA sequence: TGTGCCAGCAGCTTCAGCCCGGGACTAGCGGGAGGGTTAGATACGCAGTATTTT. The chain joins TRBV7-8 to TRBJ2-3; 16 bases align to TRBD2. This CDR3 contains 18 residues. Losses at the gene ends were 3 bases for V and 5 bases for J; bases not matched to a gene: 8. Germline CDR1 and CDR2: SGHVS and FQNEAQ.

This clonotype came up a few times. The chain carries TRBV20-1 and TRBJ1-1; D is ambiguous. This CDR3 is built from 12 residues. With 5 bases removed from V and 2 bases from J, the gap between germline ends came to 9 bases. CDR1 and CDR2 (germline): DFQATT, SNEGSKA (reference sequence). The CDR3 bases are TGCAGTGCTTTACACATCAACACTGAAGCTTTCTTT. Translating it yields CSALHINTEAFF.

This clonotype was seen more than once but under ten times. This CDR3 reads CASLAGGLFGELFF. CDR3 nucleotide sequence: TGTGCCAGCCTAGCGGGGGGGCTCTTCGGGGAGCTGTTTTTT. This sequence joins TRBV12-3 or TRBV12-4 and TRBJ2-2, with 12 bases that match TRBD2. The J segment lost 7 bases and the V segment lost 8 bases, leaving 5 bases of the junction unmatched. The CDR3 is 14 amino acids.

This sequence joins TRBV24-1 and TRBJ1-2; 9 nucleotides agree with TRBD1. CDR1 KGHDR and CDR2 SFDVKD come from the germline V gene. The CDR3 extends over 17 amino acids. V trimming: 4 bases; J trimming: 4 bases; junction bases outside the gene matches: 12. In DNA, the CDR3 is TGTGCCACCAGTGACCCCCAGGGACAGGGCCTGGGCTATGGCTACACCTTC. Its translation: CATSDPQGQGLGYGYTF.

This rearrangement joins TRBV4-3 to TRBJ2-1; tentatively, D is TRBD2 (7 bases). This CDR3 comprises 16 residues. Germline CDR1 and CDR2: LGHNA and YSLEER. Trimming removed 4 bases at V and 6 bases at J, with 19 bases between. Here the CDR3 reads CASSRDVGGGGNEQFF. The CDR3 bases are TGCGCCAGCAGCCGCGACGTGGGGGGAGGGGGCAATGAGCAGTTCTTC.